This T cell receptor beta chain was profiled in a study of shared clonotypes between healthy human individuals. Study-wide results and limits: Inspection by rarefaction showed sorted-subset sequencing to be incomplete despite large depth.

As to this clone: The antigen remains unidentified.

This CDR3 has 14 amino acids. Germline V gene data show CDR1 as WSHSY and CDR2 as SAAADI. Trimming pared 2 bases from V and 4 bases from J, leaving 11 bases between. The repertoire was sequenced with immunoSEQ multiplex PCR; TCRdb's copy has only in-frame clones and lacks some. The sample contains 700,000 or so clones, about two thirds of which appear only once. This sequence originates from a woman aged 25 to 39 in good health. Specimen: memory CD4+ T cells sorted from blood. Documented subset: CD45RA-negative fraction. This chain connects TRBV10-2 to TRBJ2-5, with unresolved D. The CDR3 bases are TGCGCCAGCAGTGAGGTGGGTCCCACAGAGACCCAGTACTTC. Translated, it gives CASSEVGPTETQYF.